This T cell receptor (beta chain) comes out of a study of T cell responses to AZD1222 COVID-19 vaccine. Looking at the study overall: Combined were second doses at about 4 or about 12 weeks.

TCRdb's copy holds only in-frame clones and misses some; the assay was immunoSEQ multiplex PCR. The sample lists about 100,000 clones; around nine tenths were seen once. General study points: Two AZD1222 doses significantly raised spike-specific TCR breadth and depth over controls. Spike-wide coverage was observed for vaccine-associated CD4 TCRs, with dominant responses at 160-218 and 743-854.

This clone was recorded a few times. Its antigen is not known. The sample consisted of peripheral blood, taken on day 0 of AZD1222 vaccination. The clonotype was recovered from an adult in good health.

As DNA, the CDR3 is TGTGCCAGCAGACAGACAGGGGCGGGAGAGACCCAGTACTTC. It translates to CASRQTGAGETQYF. The V and J genes are TRBV6-5 and TRBJ2-5; 8 nucleotides match TRBD1. Germline CDR1 reads MNHEY; CDR2 reads SVGAGI. The ends lost 6 bases at V and 4 bases at J; junction bases unmatched: 7. There are 14 residues in the CDR3.